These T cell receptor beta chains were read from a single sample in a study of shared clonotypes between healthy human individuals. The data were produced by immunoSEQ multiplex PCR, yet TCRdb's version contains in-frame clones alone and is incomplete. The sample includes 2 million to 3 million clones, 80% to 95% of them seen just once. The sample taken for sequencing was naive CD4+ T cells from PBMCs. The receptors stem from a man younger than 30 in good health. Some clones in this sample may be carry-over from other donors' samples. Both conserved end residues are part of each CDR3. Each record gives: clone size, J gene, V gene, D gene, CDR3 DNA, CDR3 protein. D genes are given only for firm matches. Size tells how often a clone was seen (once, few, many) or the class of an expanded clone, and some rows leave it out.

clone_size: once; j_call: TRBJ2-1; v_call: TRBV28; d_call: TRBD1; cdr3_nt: TGTGCCAGCAGTTTATTCGGTCAGGGGGCGTCCGGTGAGCAGTTCTTC; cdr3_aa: CASSLFGQGASGEQFF
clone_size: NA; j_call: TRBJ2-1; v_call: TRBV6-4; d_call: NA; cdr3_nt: TGTGCCAGCAGTGACTCAGGCGGCCAGAGCTCCTACAATGAGCAGTTCTTC; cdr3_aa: CASSDSGGQSSYNEQFF
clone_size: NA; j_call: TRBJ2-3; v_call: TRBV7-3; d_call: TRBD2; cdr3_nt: TGTGCCAGCAGCTTAACTAGCGGGGGTAGCACAGATACGCAGTATTTT; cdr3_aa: CASSLTSGGSTDTQYF
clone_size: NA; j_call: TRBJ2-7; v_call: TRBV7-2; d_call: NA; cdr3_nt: TGTGCCAGCAGCTTGGGAGTAGGGCAGGAGCAGTACTTC; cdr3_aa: CASSLGVGQEQYF
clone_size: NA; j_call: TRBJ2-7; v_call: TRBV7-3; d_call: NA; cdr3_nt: TGTGCCAGCAGCGCGGGGGGACAGGTCTCTACCGAGCAGTACTTC; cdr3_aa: CASSAGGQVSTEQYF
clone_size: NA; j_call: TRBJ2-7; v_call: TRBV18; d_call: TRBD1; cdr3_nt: TGTGCCAGCTCACCACCCGGGACAGGGGTTCCCGAGCAGTACTTC; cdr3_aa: CASSPPGTGVPEQYF
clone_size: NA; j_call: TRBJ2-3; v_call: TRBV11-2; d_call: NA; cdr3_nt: TGTGCCAGCAGCTTCTTTGGGGGAAGCACAGATACGCAGTATTTT; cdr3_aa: CASSFFGGSTDTQYF
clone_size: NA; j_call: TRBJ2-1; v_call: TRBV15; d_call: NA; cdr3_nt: TGTGCCACCGAAGGAAATAGCGATGAGCAGTTCTTC; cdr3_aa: CATEGNSDEQFF
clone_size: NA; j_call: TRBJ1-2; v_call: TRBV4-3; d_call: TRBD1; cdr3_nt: TGCGCCAGCAGCCAAGGGGGACAGGGGTACACGTATGGCTACACCTTC; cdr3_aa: CASSQGGQGYTYGYTF
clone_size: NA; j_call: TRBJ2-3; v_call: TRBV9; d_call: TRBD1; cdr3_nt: TGTGCCAGCAGCCCTCAGGGGGTTGGATGGACAGATACGCAGTATTTT; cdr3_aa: CASSPQGVGWTDTQYF
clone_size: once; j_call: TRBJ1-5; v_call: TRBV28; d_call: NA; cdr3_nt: TGTGCCAGCAGTTTATATCAGGGAGGCAATCAGCCCCAGCATTTT; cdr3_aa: CASSLYQGGNQPQHF
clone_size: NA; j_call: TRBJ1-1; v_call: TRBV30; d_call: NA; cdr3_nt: TGTGCCTGGAGACACGGACAGCCGAACACTGAAGCTTTCTTT; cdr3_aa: CAWRHGQPNTEAFF
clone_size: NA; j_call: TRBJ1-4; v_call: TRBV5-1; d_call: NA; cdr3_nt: TGCGCCAGCAGCGTGGGTGGGGGCCCAGAAAAACTGTTTTTT; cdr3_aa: CASSVGGGPEKLFF
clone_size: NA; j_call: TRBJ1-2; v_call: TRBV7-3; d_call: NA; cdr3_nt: TGTGCCAGCAGCTTAAATGCCGGACGGATCGACGGCTACACCTTC; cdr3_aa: CASSLNAGRIDGYTF